Below, one TCR beta chain is given with its context. The table came from immunoSEQ multiplex PCR; TCRdb's copy has only in-frame clones and leaves some out. The sample records some 130,000 clones, about 92% being singletons. The trim removed 3 bases at V and 13 bases at J, leaving 3 bases unmatched. In germline, CDR1 is MNHNS, CDR2 SASEGT. This CDR3 contains 12 residues. The sample belongs to a study of control samples from healthy donors and cancer patients. Sequencing was done on a sample of blood. The chain employs TRBV6-1 and TRBJ1-6; 7 bases match TRBD1. This clonotype was sampled from a woman aged 45-60 years in good health. The CDR3 reads CASSELQGPLHF. CDR3 bases: TGTGCCAGCAGTGAGTTACAGGGGCCCCTCCACTTT.